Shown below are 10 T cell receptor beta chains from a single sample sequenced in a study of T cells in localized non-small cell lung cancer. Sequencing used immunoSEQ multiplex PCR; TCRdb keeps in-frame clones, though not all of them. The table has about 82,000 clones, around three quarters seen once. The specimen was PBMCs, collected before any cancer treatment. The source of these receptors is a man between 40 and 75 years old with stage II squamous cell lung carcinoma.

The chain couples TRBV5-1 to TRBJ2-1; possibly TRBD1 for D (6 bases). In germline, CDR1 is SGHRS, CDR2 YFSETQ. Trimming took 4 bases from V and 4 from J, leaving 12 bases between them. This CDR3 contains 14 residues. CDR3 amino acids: CASSPEGDYNEQFF. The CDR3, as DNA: TGCGCCAGCAGCCCCGAGGGGGATTACAATGAGCAGTTCTTC.

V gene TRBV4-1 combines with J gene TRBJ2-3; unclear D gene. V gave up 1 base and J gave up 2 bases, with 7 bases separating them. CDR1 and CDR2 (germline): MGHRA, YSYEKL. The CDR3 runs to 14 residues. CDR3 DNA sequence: TGCGCCAGCAGCCAAGGCCCCAACACAGATACGCAGTATTTT. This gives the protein CASSQGPNTDTQYF.

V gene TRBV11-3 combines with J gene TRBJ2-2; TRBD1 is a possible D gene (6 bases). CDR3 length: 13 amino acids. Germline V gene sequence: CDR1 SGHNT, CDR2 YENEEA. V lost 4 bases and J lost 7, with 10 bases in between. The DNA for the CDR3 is TGTGCCAGCAGCTCGACAGGCCGCGGGGAGCTGTTTTTT. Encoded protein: CASSSTGRGELFF.

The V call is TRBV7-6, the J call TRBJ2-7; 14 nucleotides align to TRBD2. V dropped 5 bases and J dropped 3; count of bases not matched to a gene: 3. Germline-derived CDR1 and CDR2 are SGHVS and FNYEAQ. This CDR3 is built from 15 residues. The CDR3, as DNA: TGTGCCAGCAGCGGGACTAGCGGGGGTTACTACGAGCAGTACTTC. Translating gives CASSGTSGGYYEQYF.

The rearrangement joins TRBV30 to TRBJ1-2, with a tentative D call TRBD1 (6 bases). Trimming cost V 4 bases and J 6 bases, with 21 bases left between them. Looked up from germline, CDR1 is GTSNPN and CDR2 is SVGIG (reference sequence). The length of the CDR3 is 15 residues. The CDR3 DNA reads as TGTGCCTGGAAGACTTGGGGGGCGATACACCATGGCTACACCTTC. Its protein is CAWKTWGAIHHGYTF.

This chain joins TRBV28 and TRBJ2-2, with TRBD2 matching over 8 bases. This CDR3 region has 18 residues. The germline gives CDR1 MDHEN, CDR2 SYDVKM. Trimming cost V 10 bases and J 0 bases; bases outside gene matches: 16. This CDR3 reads CATLPGGAPSANTGELFF. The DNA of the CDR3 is TGTGCCACCCTCCCGGGGGGGGCGCCCAGCGCGAACACCGGGGAGCTGTTTTTT.

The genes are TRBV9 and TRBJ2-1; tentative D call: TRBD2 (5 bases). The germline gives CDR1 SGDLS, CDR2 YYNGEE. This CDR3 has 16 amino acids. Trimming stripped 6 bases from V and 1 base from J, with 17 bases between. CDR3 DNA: TGTGCCAGCACTAAAGACCCCAGCGGATCCTACAATGAGCAGTTCTTC. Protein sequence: CASTKDPSGSYNEQFF.

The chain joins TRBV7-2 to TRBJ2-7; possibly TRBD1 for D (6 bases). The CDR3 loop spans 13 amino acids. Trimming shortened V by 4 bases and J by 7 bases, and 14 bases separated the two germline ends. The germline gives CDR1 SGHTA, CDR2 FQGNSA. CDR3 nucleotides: TGTGCCAGCAGCTCTGGGACACTAAAAGAGCAGTACTTC. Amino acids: CASSSGTLKEQYF.

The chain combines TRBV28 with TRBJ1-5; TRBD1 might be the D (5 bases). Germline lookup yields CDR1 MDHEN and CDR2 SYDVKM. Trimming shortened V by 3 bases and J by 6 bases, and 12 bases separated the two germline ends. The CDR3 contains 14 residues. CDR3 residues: CASSLGLGGQPQHF. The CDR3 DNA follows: TGTGCCAGCAGTTTGGGACTGGGTGGTCAGCCCCAGCATTTT.

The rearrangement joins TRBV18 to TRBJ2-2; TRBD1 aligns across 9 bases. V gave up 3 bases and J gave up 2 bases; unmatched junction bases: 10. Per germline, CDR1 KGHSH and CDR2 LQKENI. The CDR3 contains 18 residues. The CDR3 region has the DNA TGTGCCAGCTCACCGCTACCGGGGACAGGGCCCAACACCGGGGAGCTGTTTTTT. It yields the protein CASSPLPGTGPNTGELFF.